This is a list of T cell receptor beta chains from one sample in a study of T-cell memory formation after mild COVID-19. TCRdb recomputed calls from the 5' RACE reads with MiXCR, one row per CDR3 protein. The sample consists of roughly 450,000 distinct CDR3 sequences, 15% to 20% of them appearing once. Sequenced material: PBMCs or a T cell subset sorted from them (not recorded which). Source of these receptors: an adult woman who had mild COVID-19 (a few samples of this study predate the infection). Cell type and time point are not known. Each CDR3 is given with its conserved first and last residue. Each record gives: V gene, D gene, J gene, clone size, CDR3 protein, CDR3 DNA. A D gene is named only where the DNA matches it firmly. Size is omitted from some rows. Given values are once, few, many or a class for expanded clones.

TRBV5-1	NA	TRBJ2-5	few	CASSTSTSWAETQYF	TGCGCCAGCAGCACCTCGACCAGTTGGGCAGAGACCCAGTACTTC
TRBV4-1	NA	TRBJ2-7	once	CASSQEGDPVSYEQYF	TGCGCCAGCAGCCAAGAGGGGGACCCTGTTTCCTACGAGCAGTACTTC
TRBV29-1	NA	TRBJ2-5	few	CSVDSPQETQYF	TGCAGCGTTGACAGTCCCCAAGAGACCCAGTACTTC
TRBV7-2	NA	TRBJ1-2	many	CASSARTATLLF	TGTGCCAGCAGCGCCAGGACAGCTACCCTTCTTTTC
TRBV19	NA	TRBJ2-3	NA	CASTLSGAGVADTQYF	TGTGCCAGTACCTTATCAGGGGCGGGAGTGGCAGATACGCAGTATTTT
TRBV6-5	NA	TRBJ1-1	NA	CASSYSRTATEAFF	TGTGCCAGCAGTTACTCGAGAACAGCCACTGAAGCTTTCTTT
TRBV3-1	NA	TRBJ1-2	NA	CASSPFGRSANYGYTF	TGTGCCAGCAGCCCCTTTGGGCGCTCGGCTAACTATGGCTACACCTTC
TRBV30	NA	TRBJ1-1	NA	CAWSVTVRNTEAFF	TGTGCCTGGAGTGTGACAGTTAGGAACACTGAAGCTTTCTTT
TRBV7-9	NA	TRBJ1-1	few	CASSLVGYGNTEAFF	TGTGCCAGCAGCTTAGTAGGGTATGGAAACACTGAAGCTTTCTTT
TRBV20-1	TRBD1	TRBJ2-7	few	CSARDRTGAYEQYF	TGCAGTGCTAGGGACCGGACAGGGGCCTACGAGCAGTACTTC
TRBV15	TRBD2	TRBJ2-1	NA	CATSSLTLAGATDEQFF	TGTGCCACCAGCAGCCTCACACTAGCGGGAGCGACGGATGAGCAGTTCTTC
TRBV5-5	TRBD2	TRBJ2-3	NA	CASSLKSGGGPDTQYF	TGTGCCAGCAGCTTGAAGAGCGGGGGAGGGCCAGATACGCAGTATTTT
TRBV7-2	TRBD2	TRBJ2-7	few	CASSFWTSGRGGVREQYF	TGTGCCAGCAGCTTTTGGACTAGCGGGAGAGGGGGGGTTAGGGAGCAGTACTTC
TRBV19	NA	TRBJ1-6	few	CASSARSGSPLHF	TGTGCCAGTAGTGCCCGTAGTGGATCACCCCTCCACTTT
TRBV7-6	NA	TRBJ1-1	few	CASSLGGSSANTEAFF	TGTGCCAGCAGCTTAGGGGGGAGCTCGGCAAACACTGAAGCTTTCTTT
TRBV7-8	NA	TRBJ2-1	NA	CASSPLSGQVRNEQFF	TGTGCCAGCAGCCCCCTCTCCGGCCAGGTACGGAATGAGCAGTTCTTC
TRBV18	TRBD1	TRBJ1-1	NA	CASSPDRGVVEAFF	TGTGCCAGCTCACCAGACAGGGGGGTCGTTGAAGCTTTCTTT
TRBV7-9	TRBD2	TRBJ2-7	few	CASSLTSEDYEQYF	TGTGCCAGCAGCTTGACTAGCGAAGACTACGAGCAGTACTTC
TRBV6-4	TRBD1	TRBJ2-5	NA	CASSDRSVAIGDRGQETQYF	TGTGCCAGCAGTGACCGGTCGGTGGCCATTGGGGACAGGGGTCAAGAGACCCAGTACTTC
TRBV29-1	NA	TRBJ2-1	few	CSVEGVGWSSYNEQFF	TGCAGCGTTGAGGGGGTCGGGTGGAGCTCCTACAATGAGCAGTTCTTC
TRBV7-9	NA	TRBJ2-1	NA	CASSPLPTTRAYNEQFF	TGTGCCAGCAGCCCTCTGCCTACTACCAGGGCCTACAATGAGCAGTTCTTC
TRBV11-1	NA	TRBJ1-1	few	CASSFWGTGILNTEAFF	TGTGCCAGCAGCTTTTGGGGAACAGGGATCCTGAACACTGAAGCTTTCTTT
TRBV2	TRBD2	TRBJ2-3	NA	CASSEPSGGGYF	TGTGCCAGCAGTGAACCTAGCGGGGGAGGGTATTTT
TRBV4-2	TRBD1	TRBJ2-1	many	CASSQAGGGLGNEQFF	TGTGCCAGCAGCCAAGCAGGGGGCGGACTGGGCAATGAGCAGTTCTTC
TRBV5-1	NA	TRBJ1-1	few	CASSYIYYPDTEAFF	TGCGCCAGCAGCTACATTTATTACCCGGACACTGAAGCTTTCTTT
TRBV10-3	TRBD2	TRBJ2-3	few	CAISESGLAGGPRDTQYF	TGTGCCATCAGTGAGTCCGGACTAGCGGGGGGGCCAAGGGATACGCAGTATTTT
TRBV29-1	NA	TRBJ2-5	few	CSVGPAYRIQETQYF	TGCAGCGTTGGGCCTGCTTACAGGATCCAAGAGACCCAGTACTTC
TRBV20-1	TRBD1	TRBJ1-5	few	CSAIGTGVSNQPQHF	TGCAGTGCTATTGGGACAGGGGTGAGCAATCAGCCCCAGCATTTT
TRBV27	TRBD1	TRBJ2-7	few	CASSPDRGSSEQYF	TGTGCCAGCAGCCCGGACAGGGGCAGCTCCGAGCAGTACTTC
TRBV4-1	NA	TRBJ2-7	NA	CASSQPLEGFAYEQYF	TGCGCCAGCAGCCAACCGTTGGAGGGGTTCGCCTACGAGCAGTACTTC
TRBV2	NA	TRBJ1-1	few	CASSETMQGIDTEAFF	TGTGCCAGCAGTGAAACGATGCAGGGTATTGACACTGAAGCTTTCTTT
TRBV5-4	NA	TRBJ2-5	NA	CASSSPLKETQYF	TGTGCCAGCAGCTCCCCTTTAAAAGAGACCCAGTACTTC
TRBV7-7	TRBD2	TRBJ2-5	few	CASSQVSSGDSRPGTQYF	TGTGCTAGCAGCCAAGTCTCCAGCGGGGACTCGCGTCCGGGGACCCAGTACTTC
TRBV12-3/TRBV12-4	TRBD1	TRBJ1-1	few	CASSLTGQHTEAFF	TGTGCCAGCAGTTTGACAGGGCAGCACACTGAAGCTTTCTTT
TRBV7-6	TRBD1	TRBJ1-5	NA	CASSPGYRGLNQPQHF	TGTGCCAGCAGCCCAGGTTACAGGGGCCTAAATCAGCCCCAGCATTTT
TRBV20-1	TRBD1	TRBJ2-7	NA	CSATPGTGKAWQYF	TGCAGTGCTACTCCCGGGACAGGGAAGGCCTGGCAGTACTTC
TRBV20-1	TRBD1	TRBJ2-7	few	CSARDRQGLYEQYF	TGCAGTGCTAGAGATAGACAGGGGTTGTACGAGCAGTACTTC
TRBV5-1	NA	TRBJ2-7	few	CASSLGQGTSYEQYF	TGCGCCAGCAGCTTGGGGCAGGGGACTTCCTACGAGCAGTACTTC
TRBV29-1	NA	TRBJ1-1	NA	CSAAGSEAFF	TGCAGCGCGGCGGGCAGTGAAGCTTTCTTT
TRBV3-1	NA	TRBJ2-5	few	CASSQTGVKTQYF	TGTGCCAGCAGCCAGACCGGCGTGAAGACCCAGTACTTC
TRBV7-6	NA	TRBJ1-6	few	CASSLGELGYPLHF	TGTGCCAGCAGCTTAGGGGAACTAGGCTACCCCCTCCACTTT
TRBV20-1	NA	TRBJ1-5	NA	CSARGGGGQPQHF	TGCAGTGCTAGAGGTGGGGGCGGTCAGCCCCAGCATTTT
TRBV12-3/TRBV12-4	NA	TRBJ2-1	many	CASSPGRGNEQFF	TGTGCCAGCAGTCCGGGCCGCGGAAATGAGCAGTTCTTC
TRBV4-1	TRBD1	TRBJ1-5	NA	CASSRQGLGNQPQHF	TGCGCCAGCAGCCGACAGGGTTTGGGCAATCAGCCCCAGCATTTT
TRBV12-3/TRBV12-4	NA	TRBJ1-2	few	CASSPQIGSLGYTF	TGTGCCAGCAGTCCCCAGATTGGCAGTTTGGGCTACACCTTC